The 25 T cell receptor beta chains in this list originate from one sample, sequenced in a study of T-cell memory formation after mild COVID-19. TCRdb passed the 5' RACE reads through MiXCR, listing each CDR3 protein once. The table lists hundreds of thousands of distinct CDR3 sequences, 14% of them singletons. Sample: PBMCs or a T cell subset sorted from them (not recorded which). These receptors all stem from a man aged 18 to 29 who had mild COVID-19 (a few samples of this study predate the infection). Cell type and time point are not known.

This clonotype was seen a few times. The CDR3 sequence: CASSLEWPAGGRDTQYF. The CDR3, as DNA: TGTGCCAGCAGTTTAGAGTGGCCAGCGGGGGGAAGAGATACGCAGTATTTT. The J gene is TRBJ2-3, the V gene TRBV27; 9 bases align to TRBD2. V dropped 2 bases and J dropped 5; count of bases not matched to a gene: 11. CDR3 size: 17 residues. The germline V gene encodes CDR1 MNHEY and CDR2 SMNVEV (reference sequence).

This clonotype has just one count. The rearrangement links TRBV4-1 to TRBJ1-1, with D maybe TRBD1 (5 bases). The CDR3 has 14 residues. Per germline, CDR1 MGHRA and CDR2 YSYEKL. Trimming pared 6 bases from V and 5 bases from J, leaving 16 bases between. The CDR3: CASSSGRAGTEAFF. The CDR3 DNA sequence: TGCGCCAGCAGTAGTGGCAGGGCGGGTACTGAAGCTTTCTTT.

This clonotype was seen only a few times. V is TRBV7-6 and J is TRBJ2-7; D ambiguous. Germline CDR1 SGHVS, CDR2 FNYEAQ. The CDR3 has 14 amino acids. Between the trimmed V and J ends, which lost 5 bases and 3 bases, there was a span of 14 bases. The CDR3 region is CASSQIGAYYEQYF. The CDR3 DNA reads TGTGCCAGCAGCCAAATAGGTGCTTACTACGAGCAGTACTTC.

There are a few counts of this clonotype. J is TRBJ1-5 and V is TRBV10-3; D unclear. V lost 3 bases and J lost 3, with 6 bases in between. The CDR3 length is 13 residues. CDR1 and CDR2 (germline): ENHRY, SYGVKD. The CDR3 sequence: CAISENSNQPQHF. The CDR3 DNA reads TGTGCCATCAGTGAAAATTCCAATCAGCCCCAGCATTTT.

The genes are TRBV12-3 or TRBV12-4 and TRBJ2-6; 7 bases line up with TRBD1. Germline trimming cut 6 bases from V and 4 bases from J; bases unmatched to any gene: 12. The CDR3 sequence is 17 residues long. The CDR3 DNA reads as TGTGCCAGCAGAAAATTACTTACAGGGGCCGGGGCCAACGTCCTGACTTTC. Amino acid sequence: CASRKLLTGAGANVLTF.

This chain connects TRBV20-1 to TRBJ2-2; D perhaps matches TRBD1 (6 bases). This CDR3 is built from 12 residues. CDR1 is DFQATT, CDR2 SNEGSKA, per germline (reference sequence). V was cut by 6 bases and J by 5 bases, with 10 bases left in between. CDR3 bases: TGCAGTGCAAACAGGGAAACCGGGGAGCTGTTTTTT. Amino acid sequence: CSANRETGELFF.

This clonotype was seen more than once but under ten times. The rearrangement uses TRBV4-3 and TRBJ1-5; possible D gene TRBD1, 5 bases. V was cut by 0 bases and J by 9 bases, with 15 bases left in between. The CDR3 runs to 15 residues. Germline V gene lookup returns CDR1 LGHNA and CDR2 YSLEER. CDR3 loop: CASSQDLGAVRPQHF. In nucleotides, the CDR3 is TGCGCCAGCAGCCAAGATCTCGGGGCAGTTCGGCCCCAGCATTTT.

In its sample, this clonotype was seen a few times. The chain uses TRBV20-1 and TRBJ2-2; 9 bases are a match to TRBD2. Per the germline V gene, CDR1 is DFQATT and CDR2 is SNEGSKA (reference sequence). The V segment lost 6 bases and the J segment 4 bases; nucleotides outside the gene matches: 6. This CDR3 has 14 amino acids. CDR3 DNA: TGCAGTGCGACGCGGGGGGGCTTCACCGGGGAGCTGTTTTTT. Translation gives CSATRGGFTGELFF.

The chain uses TRBV19 and TRBJ1-1, with D unclear. Trimming took off 2 bases at V and 3 bases at J, with 16 bases between the two ends. CDR3 size: 16 residues. CDR1 LNHDA and CDR2 SQIVND come from the germline V gene (reference sequence). The CDR3 loop reads CASSILPGSYHTEAFF. The CDR3 DNA is TGTGCCAGTAGTATATTACCCGGGAGTTACCACACTGAAGCTTTCTTT.

This clonotype was counted only a few times. The genes are TRBV6-2 or TRBV6-3 and TRBJ1-2; possibly TRBD1 for D (6 bases). Germline V gene data show CDR1 as MNHEY and CDR2 as SVGEGT. Trimming pared 5 bases from V and 4 bases from J, leaving 14 bases between. The CDR3 spans 14 residues. The CDR3 region is CASSHRGTIYGYTF. The CDR3 nucleotides read TGTGCCAGCAGTCACCGGGGGACAATCTATGGCTACACCTTC.

This clonotype was detected only a few times. This rearrangement joins TRBV10-3 to TRBJ2-3, with D perhaps TRBD2 (6 bases). Germline CDR1 and CDR2: ENHRY and SYGVKD. The CDR3 is made up of 15 amino acids. Deletions cut 1 base from V and 3 bases from J, with 11 bases between. CDR3 in amino acids: CAISELAGNTDTQYF. The CDR3 region has the DNA TGTGCCATCAGTGAGTTGGCGGGGAATACAGATACGCAGTATTTT.

V is TRBV19 and J is TRBJ1-3; D is uncertain. From germline, CDR1 is LNHDA and CDR2 SQIVND (reference sequence). CDR3 length equals 15 residues. The V end was cut by 5 bases, the J end by 0 bases, with 11 bases between. The CDR3 loop is CASSRGSISGNTIYF. Written as DNA, the CDR3 is TGTGCCAGTAGTCGCGGATCCATCTCTGGAAACACCATATATTTT.

This clonotype showed up just a few times. The chain links TRBV4-1 to TRBJ2-3, with TRBD2 matching 10 bases. J lost 0 bases, V lost 2 bases, and 8 bases had no gene match. The CDR3 is 18 residues long. Germline-derived CDR1 and CDR2 are MGHRA and YSYEKL. This chain's CDR3 is CASSQQVASGGSTDTQYF. The CDR3 bases are TGCGCCAGCAGCCAACAGGTAGCTAGCGGGGGAAGCACAGATACGCAGTATTTT.

The chain uses TRBV28 and TRBJ1-1, with a tentative D call TRBD1 (5 bases). The CDR3 loop spans 13 amino acids. The V gene lost 3 bases and the J gene lost 4 bases, with 9 bases spanning the gap. Germline CDR1 is MDHEN and CDR2 is SYDVKM. Here the CDR3 reads CASSFQRGTEAFF. The CDR3 DNA is TGTGCCAGCAGTTTTCAAAGGGGCACTGAAGCTTTCTTT. Drawing the rest from reference TRBV28 and TRBJ1-1, the complete variable domain is DVKVTQSSRYLVKRTGEKVFLECVQDMDHENMFWYRQDPGLGLRLIYFSYDVKMKEKGDIPEGYSVSREKKERFSLILESASTNQTSMYLCASSFQRGTEAFFGQGTRLTVV.

Only a few counts were recorded for this clonotype. This chain connects TRBV24-1 to TRBJ2-1; the D is unclear. This CDR3 is built from 13 residues. Between the trimmed V and J ends, which lost 2 bases and 9 bases, there was a span of 10 bases. Germline V gene data show CDR1 as KGHDR and CDR2 as SFDVKD. The CDR3, as DNA: TGTGCCACCAGTGATTACGAGTTCGGTGAGCAGTTCTTC. It yields the protein CATSDYEFGEQFF.

The chain carries TRBV12-3 or TRBV12-4 and TRBJ2-1, with D hard to call. The CDR3 contains 14 residues. V lost 6 bases to trimming and J lost 5 bases, with 14 bases between them. The CDR3 reads CASSSTGLHNEQFF. Written as DNA, the CDR3 is TGTGCCAGCAGCTCAACCGGGCTACACAATGAGCAGTTCTTC.

V and J are TRBV5-1 and TRBJ2-1, with 14 bases identical to TRBD2. The CDR3 is made up of 18 amino acids. V gave up 4 bases and J gave up 9 bases; unmatched junction bases: 15. Germline lookup yields CDR1 SGHRS and CDR2 YFSETQ. For the CDR3, the DNA is TGCGCCAGCAGCCCAGTGACTAGCGGGGGGGCCAGGCAGGGTGAGCAGTTCTTC. Protein: CASSPVTSGGARQGEQFF.

The V call is TRBV6-6, the J call TRBJ2-5; TRBD1 matches at 7 bases. The J segment lost 5 bases and the V segment lost 0 bases, leaving 0 bases of the junction unmatched. This CDR3 comprises 13 residues. The germline gives CDR1 MNHNY, CDR2 SVGAGI (reference sequence). CDR3 DNA: TGTGCCAGCAGTTACTCGGACAGGGAGACCCAGTACTTC. Amino acid sequence: CASSYSDRETQYF.

V and J are TRBV15 and TRBJ2-5, with D tentatively TRBD1 (5 bases). Trimming left V 4 bases short and J 2 bases short, with 5 bases between. Germline assignment: CDR1 LNHNV and CDR2 YYDKDF (reference sequence). The CDR3 is 12 residues long. Here the CDR3 DNA reads TGTGCCACCAGCAAGGGGCAAGAGACCCAGTACTTC. Protein: CATSKGQETQYF.

A few counts support this clonotype. The rearrangement uses TRBV29-1 and TRBJ2-5; D is uncertain. V shed 6 bases and J shed 1 base, with 9 bases lying between them. Germline loops: CDR1 SQVTM, CDR2 ANQGSEA. The CDR3 totals 12 residues. CDR3 sequence (DNA): TGCAGCGTGCGGACCCCCCAAGAGACCCAGTACTTC. Translation gives CSVRTPQETQYF. The variable domain in full, completed from reference TRBV29-1 and TRBJ2-5, reads SAVISQKPSRDICQRGTSLTIQCQVDSQVTMMFWYRQQPGQSLTLIATANQGSEATYESGFVIDKFPISRPNLTFSTLTVSNMSPEDSSIYLCSVRTPQETQYFGPGTRLLVL.

The chain combines TRBV7-3 with TRBJ2-2; unclear D gene. Looked up from germline, CDR1 is SGHTA and CDR2 is FQGTGA. Trimming removed 0 bases from V and 4 bases from J, with 12 bases in between. The CDR3 has 16 residues. The CDR3 sequence: CASSLTAGVSTGELFF. CDR3 in DNA: TGTGCCAGCAGCTTAACGGCCGGAGTGAGCACCGGGGAGCTGTTTTTT.

This clonotype was found a few times. The rearrangement joins TRBV4-2 to TRBJ2-1; TRBD2 matches 8 bases. Germline loops: CDR1 LGHNA, CDR2 YNFKEQ. With 0 bases clipped from V and 6 bases from J, the junction kept 7 bases outside the gene matches. The CDR3 consists of 16 residues. The CDR3 DNA sequence: TGTGCCAGCAGCCAAGAAGTCGGGGGGGGGAGCAATGAGCAGTTCTTC. Amino acid sequence: CASSQEVGGGSNEQFF.

Only a few counts were recorded for this clonotype. V usage is TRBV19 and J usage is TRBJ1-2; 7 positions match TRBD1. Trimming cost V 4 bases and J 4 bases; bases outside gene matches: 6. This CDR3 region has 14 residues. CDR1 and CDR2 (germline): LNHDA, SQIVND (reference sequence). CDR3 protein: CASSKPTGIYGYTF. The CDR3 DNA sequence: TGTGCCAGTAGTAAGCCGACAGGGATCTATGGCTACACCTTC. Using reference TRBV19 and TRBJ1-2 for the parts outside the CDR3, the full variable domain is DGGITQSPKYLFRKEGQNVTLSCEQNLNHDAMYWYRQDPGQGLRLIYYSQIVNDFQKGDIAEGYSVSREKKESFPLTVTSAQKNPTAFYLCASSKPTGIYGYTFGSGTRLTVV.

In this sample, this clonotype turned up a few times. The rearrangement links TRBV6-1 to TRBJ1-6, with 7 bases fitting TRBD1. With V trimmed by 2 bases and J by 7 bases, 8 bases remained unmatched. This CDR3 has 16 amino acids. Germline V CDR1 and CDR2: MNHNS, SASEGT. The CDR3 reads CASSEYDREINSPLHF. Here the CDR3 DNA reads TGTGCCAGCAGTGAATACGACAGGGAGATAAATTCACCCCTCCACTTT.

This clonotype appeared many times. The chain employs TRBV5-5 and TRBJ2-2; unclear D gene. CDR1 and CDR2 from the germline V gene are SGHKS and YYEKEE (reference sequence). Trimming shortened V by 8 bases and J by 1 base, and 6 bases separated the two germline ends. The CDR3 has 12 amino acids. CDR3 sequence reads: CASRLNTGELFF. CDR3 nucleotides: TGTGCCAGTAGGTTGAACACCGGGGAGCTGTTTTTT. Full variable domain (missing parts from reference TRBV5-5 and TRBJ2-2): DAGVTQSPTHLIKTRGQQVTLRCSPISGHKSVSWYQQVLGQGPQFIFQYYEKEERGRGNFPDRFSARQFPNYSSELNVNALLLGDSALYLCASRLNTGELFFGEGSRLTVL.